A selection of T cell receptor beta chains follows, all from one sample in a study of cytomegalovirus exposure and HLA in healthy donors. Sequencing was performed with immunoSEQ multiplex PCR; in TCRdb, only in-frame clones are kept and a portion is missing. The sample lists about 210,000 clones, 82% seen once, with about 6% in the top ten. Material for sequencing was PBMCs. Every receptor here comes from a man aged 40-50 years in good health and CMV-seropositive. Both conserved end residues are part of each CDR3. A D gene is named only where the DNA matches it firmly. Expanded clones get a size class; other rows say once, few or many, or leave the size out.

cdr3_aa cdr3_nt clone_size j_call cdr3_length v_call d_call
CASSRTGGGIQPQHF TGTGCCAGCAGCCGGACAGGGGGAGGCATTCAGCCCCAGCATTTT - TRBJ1-5 15 TRBV7-8 TRBD1
CASSPQPGLADDNEQFF TGTGCCAGCAGCCCCCAGCCGGGACTAGCGGACGACAATGAGCAGTTCTTC - TRBJ2-1 17 TRBV7-3 TRBD2
CASSFQCNEQFF TGTGCCAGCAGCTTTCAATGCAATGAGCAGTTCTTC - TRBJ2-1 12 TRBV12-1 -
CASSPQGHLYNEQFF TGTGCCAGCAGCCCTCAGGGACACCTCTACAATGAGCAGTTCTTC - TRBJ2-1 15 TRBV7-9 -
CASSILAGGELFF TGTGCCAGCAGTATTCTAGCGGGCGGGGAGCTGTTTTTT - TRBJ2-2 13 TRBV28 TRBD2
CASSFPTSGSTYEQFF TGTGCCAGCAGTTTCCCTACTAGCGGGAGTACCTATGAGCAGTTCTTC - TRBJ2-1 16 TRBV6-5 TRBD2
CASSLGQYTGELFF TGTGCCAGCAGCTTAGGGCAGTACACCGGGGAGCTGTTTTTT few TRBJ2-2 14 TRBV11-2 -
CASSLTGGRMNTEAFF TGTGCCAGCAGCTTGACAGGGGGCCGCATGAACACTGAAGCTTTCTTT few TRBJ1-1 16 TRBV5-4 TRBD1
CASSSEQGAGEQYF TGTGCCAGCAGCTCAGAGCAGGGGGCGGGAGAGCAGTACTTC - TRBJ2-7 14 TRBV7-6 TRBD1
CASSLGGRQETQYF TGCGCCAGCAGCTTGGGAGGCAGACAAGAGACCCAGTACTTC - TRBJ2-5 14 TRBV5-1 -
CASSESASGRVDEQYF TGCGCCAGCAGTGAGTCGGCTAGCGGGAGGGTAGACGAGCAGTACTTC - TRBJ2-7 16 TRBV10-2 TRBD2
CASSLEPTSGPDTQYF TGTGCCAGCAGCTTAGAACCGACTAGCGGACCAGATACGCAGTATTTT - TRBJ2-3 16 TRBV7-6 TRBD2
CASRQVRYNEQFF TGTGCCAGCAGACAGGTCCGCTACAATGAGCAGTTCTTC - TRBJ2-1 13 TRBV2 -
CATSGRTSGTDEQFF TGTGCCACCAGCGGTCGGACTAGCGGGACTGATGAGCAGTTCTTC - TRBJ2-1 15 TRBV15 TRBD2
CSVGTSGGNTGELFF TGCAGCGTTGGGACTAGCGGGGGGAACACCGGGGAGCTGTTTTTT once TRBJ2-2 15 TRBV29-1 TRBD2
CASSEWASNYGYTF TGTGCCAGCAGTGAATGGGCAAGTAACTATGGCTACACCTTC - TRBJ1-2 14 TRBV25-1 -
CASGTRGLEETQYF TGCGCCAGCGGGACCAGGGGGCTGGAGGAGACCCAGTACTTC - TRBJ2-5 14 TRBV5-1 TRBD1
CASSSQGQETQYF TGTGCCAGCAGCTCTCAGGGACAAGAGACCCAGTACTTC - TRBJ2-5 13 TRBV6-5 -
CSVARLGQGVNYEQYF TGCAGCGTTGCCCGCCTTGGACAGGGGGTAAACTACGAGCAGTACTTC - TRBJ2-7 16 TRBV29-1 TRBD1
CASSWMPTGTRMNTGELFF TGCGCCAGCAGCTGGATGCCGACCGGGACTAGGATGAACACCGGGGAGCTGTTTTTT - TRBJ2-2 19 TRBV5-1 TRBD2
CASSHGTAEAFF TGTGCCAGCAGCCACGGGACAGCTGAAGCTTTCTTT - TRBJ1-1 12 TRBV7-8 TRBD1
CASSLGLAIEQFF TGTGCCAGCAGCTTAGGGCTAGCGATTGAGCAGTTCTTC - TRBJ2-1 13 TRBV11-2 -
CASTTGGDEQYF TGTGCCAGCACGACAGGGGGCGACGAGCAGTACTTC - TRBJ2-7 12 TRBV2 TRBD1
CASSIFPPGATGGNQPQHF TGTGCCAGTAGTATATTTCCCCCGGGGGCGACGGGGGGAAATCAGCCCCAGCATTTT - TRBJ1-5 19 TRBV19 -
CASSIGGRTDTQYF TGTGCCAGTAGTATAGGTGGCCGCACAGATACGCAGTATTTT once TRBJ2-3 14 TRBV19 -
CASSETGNWGEQYF TGTGCCAGCAGTGAAACAGGGAATTGGGGCGAGCAGTACTTC few TRBJ2-7 14 TRBV6-1 -
CASSPQTGSEAFF TGTGCCAGCTCACCACAAACAGGCAGTGAAGCTTTCTTT - TRBJ1-1 13 TRBV18 -
CASSSVAAYNEQFF TGTGCCAGCAGTTCGGTAGCGGCTTACAATGAGCAGTTCTTC - TRBJ2-1 14 TRBV27 -
CAISQLGGQGVAETQYF TGTGCCATCAGCCAACTGGGGGGACAGGGGGTAGCGGAGACCCAGTACTTC - TRBJ2-5 17 TRBV10-3 TRBD1
CASSLVGEPQHF TGTGCCAGCAGCTTAGTAGGGGAGCCCCAGCATTTT - TRBJ1-5 12 TRBV7-8 -
CASNQGGPRNQPQHF TGTGCCAGCAACCAGGGGGGCCCCCGCAATCAGCCCCAGCATTTT - TRBJ1-5 15 TRBV7-2 TRBD1
CASTRSGSYEQYF TGTGCCAGTACCCGTTCCGGTTCCTACGAGCAGTACTTC - TRBJ2-7 13 TRBV19 -
CASSLTGDTQYF TGTGCCAGCAGTTTGACTGGGGATACGCAGTATTTT few TRBJ2-3 12 TRBV6-6 -
CASSIPGPGNTIYF TGTGCCAGCAGCATCCCAGGCCCTGGAAACACCATATATTTT - TRBJ1-3 14 TRBV7-9 -
CASSASTGIFHEQYF TGTGCCAGCAGCGCCTCGACAGGGATTTTCCACGAGCAGTACTTC - TRBJ2-7 15 TRBV9 TRBD1
CASSQGLSSGNTIYF TGTGCCAGCAGCCAAGGACTCTCCTCTGGAAACACCATATATTTT - TRBJ1-3 15 TRBV11-2 -
CASSQGTGRLSPLHF TGTGCCAGCAGCCAAGGGACAGGCCGGCTTTCACCCCTCCACTTT few TRBJ1-6 15 TRBV7-8 TRBD1
CASSWGGSYQPQHF TGTGCCAGTAGTTGGGGGGGGAGTTATCAGCCCCAGCATTTT - TRBJ1-5 14 TRBV19 -
CASTYSGLWMETQYF TGTGCCAGCACTTATTCGGGACTGTGGATGGAGACCCAGTACTTC - TRBJ2-5 15 TRBV27 -
CASSLEGLETQYF TGTGCCAGCAGCTTAGAGGGACTAGAGACCCAGTACTTC few TRBJ2-5 13 TRBV7-3 -
CASSPTGDYGYTF TGTGCCAGCAGCCCAACAGGGGACTATGGCTACACCTTC - TRBJ1-2 13 TRBV7-6 TRBD1
CASRKTGQGEKLFF TGTGCCAGCAGAAAAACAGGGCAGGGTGAAAAACTGTTTTTT - TRBJ1-4 14 TRBV6-5 -
CAWGDRATNEKLFF TGTGCCTGGGGAGACAGGGCAACTAATGAAAAACTGTTTTTT - TRBJ1-4 14 TRBV30 TRBD1
CAISTPRTSNNEQFF TGTGCCATCAGCACCCCCCGGACTAGCAACAATGAGCAGTTCTTC - TRBJ2-1 15 TRBV10-3 TRBD2
CASSYLGGQPQHF TGTGCCAGTAGTTATTTAGGAGGACAGCCCCAGCATTTT - TRBJ1-5 13 TRBV19 -
CASSQVREAFF TGTGCCAGCAGCCAAGTGCGTGAAGCTTTCTTT - TRBJ1-1 11 TRBV11-3 -
CASSQGQLSYEQYF TGTGCCAGCAGCCAGGGACAGCTCTCCTACGAGCAGTACTTC once TRBJ2-7 14 TRBV9 TRBD1
CASRPWGGQAQPQHF TGTGCCAGTAGACCCTGGGGGGGGCAGGCTCAGCCCCAGCATTTT - TRBJ1-5 15 TRBV19 -
CASSEVGLTGELFF TGTGCCAGCAGTGAAGTTGGCCTCACCGGGGAGCTGTTTTTT - TRBJ2-2 14 TRBV6-1 -
CASSLEGRTNEKLFF TGTGCCAGCAGCTTGGAGGGGAGGACTAATGAAAAACTGTTTTTT - TRBJ1-4 15 TRBV5-4 -
CASSYGQITDTQYF TGTGCCAGCAGCTATGGACAGATCACAGATACGCAGTATTTT few TRBJ2-3 14 TRBV5-5 -